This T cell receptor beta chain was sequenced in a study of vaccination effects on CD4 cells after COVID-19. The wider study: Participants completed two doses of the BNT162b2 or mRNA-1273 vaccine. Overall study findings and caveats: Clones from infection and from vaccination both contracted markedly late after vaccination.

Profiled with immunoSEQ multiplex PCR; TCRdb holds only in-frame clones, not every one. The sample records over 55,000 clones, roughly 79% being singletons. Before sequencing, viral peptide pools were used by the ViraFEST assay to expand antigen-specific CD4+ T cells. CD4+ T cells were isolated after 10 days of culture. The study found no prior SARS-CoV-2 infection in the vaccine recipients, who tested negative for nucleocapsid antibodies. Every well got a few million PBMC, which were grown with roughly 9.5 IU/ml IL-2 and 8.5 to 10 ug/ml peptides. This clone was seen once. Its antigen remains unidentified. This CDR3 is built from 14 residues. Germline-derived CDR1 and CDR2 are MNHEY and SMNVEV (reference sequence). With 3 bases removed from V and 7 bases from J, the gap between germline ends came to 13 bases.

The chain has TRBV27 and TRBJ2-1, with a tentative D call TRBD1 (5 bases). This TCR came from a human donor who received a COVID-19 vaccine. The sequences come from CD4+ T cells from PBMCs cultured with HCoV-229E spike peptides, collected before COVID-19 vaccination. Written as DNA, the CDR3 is TGTGCCAGCAGTTTTAGGCAGGGCAGGAATGAGCAGTTCTTC. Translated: CASSFRQGRNEQFF.